This TCR beta chain appears in the sequencing data of a study of identical twins. Study outcomes and limitations: Cord blood's abundant beta clonotypes had fewer insertions, unlike memory repertoires. It was possible that invariant MAIT and iNKT cells partly confounded the zero-insertion analyses.

In its sample, this clonotype was seen many times. Its cognate antigen is unknown. After template switching added a universal primer site, the resulting cDNA carried unique molecular identifiers. From the 5' RACE reads, TCRdb called clonotypes with MiXCR, one entry per CDR3 protein. The sample has 100,000 to 110,000 distinct CDR3 sequences, less than 6.5% seen once; the top ten hold approximately 12%. Trimming stripped 0 bases from V and 9 bases from J, with 7 bases between. The CDR3 sequence is 12 residues long. In germline, CDR1 is MGHRA, CDR2 YSYEKL. V and J are TRBV4-1 and TRBJ2-3; D ambiguous. The TCR was taken from a woman between 50 and 59 years old in good health. The sample comprised memory T cells sorted from blood. CDR3 protein: CASSQDPVTQYF. CDR3 DNA sequence: TGCGCCAGCAGCCAAGATCCCGTGACGCAGTATTTT.